These T cell receptor beta chains were read from a single sample in a study of cytomegalovirus exposure and HLA in healthy donors. Data came from immunoSEQ multiplex PCR; TCRdb stores just in-frame clones and leaves some out. Here the sample spans some 130,000 clones, roughly 79% being singletons. What was sequenced was PBMCs. These receptors were obtained from a woman aged 18-29 years in good health and CMV-seronegative. Each CDR3 is given with its conserved first and last residue. D genes are given only for firm matches. Not all rows give a size; the values are once, few, many and, for expanded clones, a class.

TRBJ2-7,TRBV7-9,TRBD2,-,TGTGCCAGCACCCTAGGGACTAGCGGGGGGGCCTACGAGCAGTACTTC,CASTLGTSGGAYEQYF
TRBJ1-1,TRBV5-5,TRBD1,-,TGTGCCAGCAGCTTACAGGGGGAGAGCACTGAAGCTTTCTTT,CASSLQGESTEAFF
TRBJ2-7,TRBV19,-,few,TGTGCCAGTAGTACACTCGGGAGCACTGGCGAGCAGTACTTC,CASSTLGSTGEQYF
TRBJ2-3,TRBV10-3,TRBD1,-,TGTGCCATCAGTGAGGGGGGGACAGGGGCGGCAGATACGCAGTATTTT,CAISEGGTGAADTQYF
TRBJ1-4,TRBV7-9,-,-,TGTGCCAGCAGCCAGCGGACCAGTTTGGAAAAACTGTTTTTT,CASSQRTSLEKLFF
TRBJ1-5,TRBV19,-,-,TGTGCCAGTAGTATAGTAAACCCAGTTAATCAGCCCCAGCATTTT,CASSIVNPVNQPQHF
TRBJ1-4,TRBV6-1,TRBD1,-,TGTGCCAGCAGGGGACAGGGGCAAGGAAAACTGTTTTTT,CASRGQGQGKLFF
TRBJ1-1,TRBV7-9,-,-,TGTGCCAGCAGGAAGGGAGGGGCTGAAGCTTTCTTT,CASRKGGAEAFF
TRBJ2-7,TRBV29-1,TRBD2,-,TGCAGCGTTGACGCGGGAGGGGAGGGGGAGCAGTACTTC,CSVDAGGEGEQYF
TRBJ2-5,TRBV5-1,-,-,TGCGCCAGCAGCTTGGAGGATCCCAGGGATGTGGAGCAGTACTTC,CASSLEDPRDVEQYF
TRBJ2-7,TRBV11-2,TRBD2,-,TGTGCCAGCAGCCGACTAGCGGGAGGATTCGACGAGCAGTACTTC,CASSRLAGGFDEQYF
TRBJ1-2,TRBV2,TRBD1,few,TGTGCCAGCAGTGGGGACAGCACTAACTATGGCTACACCTTC,CASSGDSTNYGYTF
TRBJ1-2,TRBV7-2,TRBD1,-,TGTGCCAGCAGCTTAGAATGGGACAGTTATGGCTACACCTTC,CASSLEWDSYGYTF
TRBJ1-4,TRBV20-1,-,-,TGCAGTGCTAGAGTCGACAGGCTCCAATTTTTT,CSARVDRLQFF
TRBJ2-7,TRBV2,-,once,TGTGCCAGCAGGAGGGCCTACGAGCAGTACTTC,CASRRAYEQYF
TRBJ1-2,TRBV7-9,-,-,TGTGCCAGCAGCGATGGCCGATCTAACTATGGCTACACCTTC,CASSDGRSNYGYTF
TRBJ1-5,TRBV11-2,TRBD1,-,TGTGCCAGCAGCTTAGAAACAGGGGGCAATCAGCCCCAGCATTTT,CASSLETGGNQPQHF
TRBJ2-1,TRBV5-1,-,-,TGCGCCAGCAGCTTCACCTACAATGAGCAGTTCTTC,CASSFTYNEQFF
TRBJ2-2,TRBV7-2,-,-,TGTGCCAGCAGCCTGTTGGCCTTCACCGGGGAGCTGTTTTTT,CASSLLAFTGELFF
TRBJ2-1,TRBV5-6,-,-,TGTGCCAGCAGCTTCCGAGGGCTTTGGGGCAATGAGCAGTTCTTC,CASSFRGLWGNEQFF
TRBJ2-3,TRBV5-1,-,-,TGCGCCAGCAGCTTGGGGCCAACAGATACGCAGTATTTT,CASSLGPTDTQYF
TRBJ1-3,TRBV30,-,few,TGTGCCTGGAGACTTTTCTCTGGAAACACCATATATTTT,CAWRLFSGNTIYF
TRBJ1-2,TRBV30,-,-,TGTGCCTGGACTGCAGGGGCCTACACTCTACTTTATGGCTACACCTTC,CAWTAGAYTLLYGYTF
TRBJ1-2,TRBV2,-,-,TGTGCCAGCAGTGACTCCAGGGGACGAACTTATGGCTACACCTTC,CASSDSRGRTYGYTF
TRBJ1-1,TRBV6-5,TRBD1,few,TGTGCCAGCAGTGAGACAGGGGGCTTCACTGAAGCTTTCTTT,CASSETGGFTEAFF
TRBJ1-5,TRBV19,-,-,TGTGCCAGTAGTTCTTCCCGAACGGTTGATCAGCCCCAGCATTTT,CASSSSRTVDQPQHF
TRBJ2-1,TRBV6-1,-,-,TGTGCCAGCATTCACCCACTGGGGGGAGAGCAGTTCTTC,CASIHPLGGEQFF